This TCR beta chain was observed in a study of cytotoxic CD8 clonotypes in ibrutinib-treated CLL. About the research overall: The subjects consisted of roughly twelve relapsed/refractory and roughly 14 treatment-naive individuals, with around 17 IGHV unmutated. The study, taken as a whole, reports: Clonotypes that were public were uncommon, and they contracted or stayed stable on treatment.

Profiled with immunoSEQ multiplex PCR; TCRdb holds only in-frame clones, not every one. The table lists tens of thousands of clones, roughly 69% of them singletons, with roughly 47% in the top ten. Concerning this clone itself: Antigen specificity is unknown.

The CDR3 covers 16 residues. CDR1 is SGHTA and CDR2 is FQGNSA in the germline V gene. Trimming took 1 base from V and 2 from J; bases not matched to a gene: 7. Approximately 2.2 micrograms of genomic DNA came from cryopreserved PBMCs for TCR beta libraries. The chain is built from TRBV7-2 and TRBJ2-7, with 8 bases matching TRBD2. Material: PBMCs, obtained at disease progression, from a patient treated with ibrutinib. This TCR was recovered from a human donor with chronic lymphocytic leukemia. The CDR3, as DNA: TGTGCCAGCAGCTTAGGTATGGGACTAGGGGCCTACGAGCAGTACTTC. It yields the protein CASSLGMGLGAYEQYF.